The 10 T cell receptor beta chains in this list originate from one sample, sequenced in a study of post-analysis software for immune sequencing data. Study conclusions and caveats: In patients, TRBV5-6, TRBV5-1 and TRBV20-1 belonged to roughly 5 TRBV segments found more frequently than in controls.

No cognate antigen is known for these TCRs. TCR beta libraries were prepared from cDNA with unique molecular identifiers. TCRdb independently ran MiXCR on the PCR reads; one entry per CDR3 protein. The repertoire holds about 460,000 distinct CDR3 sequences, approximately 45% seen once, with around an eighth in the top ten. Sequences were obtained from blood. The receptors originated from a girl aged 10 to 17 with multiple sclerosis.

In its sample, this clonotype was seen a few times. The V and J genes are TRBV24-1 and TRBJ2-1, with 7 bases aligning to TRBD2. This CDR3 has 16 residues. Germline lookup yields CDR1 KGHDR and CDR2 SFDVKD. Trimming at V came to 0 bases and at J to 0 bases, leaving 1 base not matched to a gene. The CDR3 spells CATSDLRGSSYNEQFF. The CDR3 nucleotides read TGTGCCACCAGTGATTTGCGCGGGAGCTCCTACAATGAGCAGTTCTTC.

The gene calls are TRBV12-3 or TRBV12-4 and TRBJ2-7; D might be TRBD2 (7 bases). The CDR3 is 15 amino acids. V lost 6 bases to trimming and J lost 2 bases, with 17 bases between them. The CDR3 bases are TGTGCCAGCAGACGGGGGGCGTCGGGGACCTACGAGCAGTACTTC. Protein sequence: CASRRGASGTYEQYF.

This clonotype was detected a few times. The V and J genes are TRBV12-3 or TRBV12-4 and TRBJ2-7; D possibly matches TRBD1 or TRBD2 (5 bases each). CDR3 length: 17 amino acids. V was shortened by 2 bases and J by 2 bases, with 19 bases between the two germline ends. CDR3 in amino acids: CASSLHPGQGNAYEQYF. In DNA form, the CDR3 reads TGTGCCAGCAGTTTACACCCGGGGCAGGGAAACGCCTACGAGCAGTACTTC.

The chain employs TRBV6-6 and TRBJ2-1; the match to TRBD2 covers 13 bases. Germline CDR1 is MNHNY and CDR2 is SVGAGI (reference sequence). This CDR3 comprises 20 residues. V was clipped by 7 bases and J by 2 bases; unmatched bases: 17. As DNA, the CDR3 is TGTGCCAGCAATCTAACGCCTTGGACTAGCGGGAGACGCACCTACAATGAGCAGTTCTTC. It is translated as CASNLTPWTSGRRTYNEQFF.

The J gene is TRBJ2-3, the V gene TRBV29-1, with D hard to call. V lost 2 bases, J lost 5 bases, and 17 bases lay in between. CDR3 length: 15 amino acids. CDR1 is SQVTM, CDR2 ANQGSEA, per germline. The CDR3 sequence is CSVELWTEGGDTQYF. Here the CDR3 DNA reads TGCAGCGTTGAATTGTGGACGGAAGGCGGAGATACGCAGTATTTT.

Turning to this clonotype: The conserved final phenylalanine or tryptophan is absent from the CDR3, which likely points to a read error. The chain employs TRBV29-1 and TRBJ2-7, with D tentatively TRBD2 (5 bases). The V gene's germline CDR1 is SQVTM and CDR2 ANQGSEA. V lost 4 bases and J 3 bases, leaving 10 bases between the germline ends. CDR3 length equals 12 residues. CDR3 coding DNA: TGCAGCGTTGCGGGAACCCTCTACGAGCAGTACTTA. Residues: CSVAGTLYEQYL.

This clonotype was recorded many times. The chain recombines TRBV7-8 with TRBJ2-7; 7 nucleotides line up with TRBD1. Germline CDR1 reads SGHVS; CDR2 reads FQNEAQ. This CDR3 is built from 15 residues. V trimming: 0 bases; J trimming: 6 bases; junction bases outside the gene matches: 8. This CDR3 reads CASSLANLDRVEQYF. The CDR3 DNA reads TGTGCCAGCAGCTTAGCCAATCTAGACAGGGTCGAGCAGTACTTC.

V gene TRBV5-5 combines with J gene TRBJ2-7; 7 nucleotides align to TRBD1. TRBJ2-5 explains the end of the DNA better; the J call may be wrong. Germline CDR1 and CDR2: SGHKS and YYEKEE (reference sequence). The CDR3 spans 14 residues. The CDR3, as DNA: TGTGCCAGCAGCTCTCCGACAGGGACGGAGACCCAGTACTTC. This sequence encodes CASSSPTGTETQYF.

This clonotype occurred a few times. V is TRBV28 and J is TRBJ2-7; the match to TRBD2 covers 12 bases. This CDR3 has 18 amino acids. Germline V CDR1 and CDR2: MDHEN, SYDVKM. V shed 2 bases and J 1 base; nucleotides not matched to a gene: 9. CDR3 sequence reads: CASSLLAGGEVGSYEQYF. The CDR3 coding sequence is TGTGCCAGCAGTTTACTAGCGGGAGGGGAGGTTGGTTCCTACGAGCAGTACTTC.

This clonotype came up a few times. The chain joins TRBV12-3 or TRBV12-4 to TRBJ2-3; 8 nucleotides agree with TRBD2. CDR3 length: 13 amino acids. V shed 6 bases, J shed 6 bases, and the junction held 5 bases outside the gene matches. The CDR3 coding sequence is TGTGCCAGCAGACCGACTAGCGCCGATACGCAGTATTTT. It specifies CASRPTSADTQYF.